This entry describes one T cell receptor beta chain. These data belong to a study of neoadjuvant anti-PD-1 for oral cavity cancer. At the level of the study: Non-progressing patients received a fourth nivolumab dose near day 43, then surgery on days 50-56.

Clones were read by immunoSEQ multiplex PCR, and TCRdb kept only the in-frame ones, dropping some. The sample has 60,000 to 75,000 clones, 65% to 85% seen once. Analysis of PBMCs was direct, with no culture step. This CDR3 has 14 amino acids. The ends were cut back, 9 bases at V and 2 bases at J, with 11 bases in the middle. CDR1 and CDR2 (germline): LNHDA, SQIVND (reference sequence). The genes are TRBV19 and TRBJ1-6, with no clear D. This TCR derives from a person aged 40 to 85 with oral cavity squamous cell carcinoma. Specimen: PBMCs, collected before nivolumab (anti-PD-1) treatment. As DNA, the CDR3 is TGTGCCAGCAATTGGAAGACCTATAATTCACCCCTCCACTTT. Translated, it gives CASNWKTYNSPLHF.